A selection of T cell receptor beta chains follows, all from one sample in a study of T cell repertoires in cytomegalovirus infection. MiXCR, applied by TCRdb to the reads, yields one record per CDR3 protein. Of approximately 250,000 distinct CDR3 sequences detected, roughly 12% appear once; the ten largest clones hold 1.6%. Sequenced: PBMCs. The source is a human donor in good health (CMV status not recorded). Some clones in this sample may be carry-over from other donors' samples. CDR3s include the opening cysteine and the closing phenylalanine or tryptophan. Each record gives: clone size, D gene, V gene, J gene, CDR3 protein, CDR3 DNA. The D gene is left open where the match is weak. Only some rows state a clone size, as once, few, many or a class for expanded clones.

clone size: few
D gene: .
V gene: TRBV6-2/TRBV6-3
J gene: TRBJ2-7
CDR3 protein: CASSYSSLAGGPSRESSYEQYF
CDR3 DNA: TGTGCCAGCAGTTACTCGAGTCTGGCCGGGGGGCCCTCCCGCGAAAGCTCCTACGAGCAGTACTTC

clone size: many
D gene: .
V gene: TRBV6-2/TRBV6-3
J gene: TRBJ2-4
CDR3 protein: CASSYGGSKNIQYF
CDR3 DNA: TGTGCCAGCAGTTACGGGGGTTCCAAAAACATTCAGTACTTC

clone size: many
D gene: TRBD2
V gene: TRBV6-1
J gene: TRBJ2-7
CDR3 protein: CASSYSGPGLEGDEQYF
CDR3 DNA: TGTGCCAGCAGTTACTCCGGACCCGGACTAGAGGGAGACGAGCAGTACTTC

clone size: .
D gene: .
V gene: TRBV5-5
J gene: TRBJ2-5
CDR3 protein: CASSLIGTQYF
CDR3 DNA: TGTGCCAGCAGCCTGATTGGAACCCAGTACTTC

clone size: many
D gene: .
V gene: TRBV7-2
J gene: TRBJ2-7
CDR3 protein: CASSPAGWPYEQYF
CDR3 DNA: TGTGCCAGCAGCCCGGCGGGGTGGCCCTACGAGCAGTACTTC

clone size: many
D gene: .
V gene: TRBV6-2/TRBV6-3
J gene: TRBJ1-1
CDR3 protein: CASSYLSMNTEAFF
CDR3 DNA: TGTGCCAGCAGTTACCTCTCCATGAACACTGAAGCTTTCTTT

clone size: few
D gene: .
V gene: TRBV28
J gene: TRBJ2-7
CDR3 protein: CASTPLAGGPQPYEQYF
CDR3 DNA: TGTGCCAGCACCCCGCTAGCTGGGGGTCCTCAGCCCTACGAGCAGTACTTC

clone size: many
D gene: .
V gene: TRBV12-3/TRBV12-4
J gene: TRBJ1-1
CDR3 protein: CASSLGHRQANTEAFF
CDR3 DNA: TGTGCCAGCAGTTTGGGACATCGGCAGGCTAACACTGAAGCTTTCTTT

clone size: few
D gene: TRBD2
V gene: TRBV7-7
J gene: TRBJ2-3
CDR3 protein: CASSPSSGSGDTQYF
CDR3 DNA: TGTGCCAGCAGCCCCTCAAGCGGGAGTGGAGATACGCAGTATTTT

clone size: few
D gene: .
V gene: TRBV20-1
J gene: TRBJ2-5
CDR3 protein: CSASGGGGGRTQYF
CDR3 DNA: TGCAGTGCTAGTGGGGGAGGAGGAGGACGGACCCAGTACTTC

clone size: many
D gene: .
V gene: TRBV6-1
J gene: TRBJ1-3
CDR3 protein: CASTSLPEGNTIYF
CDR3 DNA: TGTGCCAGCACCTCCCTTCCTGAAGGAAACACCATATATTTT

clone size: .
D gene: TRBD1
V gene: TRBV28
J gene: TRBJ1-1
CDR3 protein: CASTTWDRDFGFF
CDR3 DNA: TGTGCCAGCACTACTTGGGACAGGGATTTTGGTTTCTTT

clone size: many
D gene: TRBD2
V gene: TRBV28
J gene: TRBJ2-1
CDR3 protein: CASSLGVAGGPYNEQFF
CDR3 DNA: TGTGCCAGCAGTTTAGGGGTAGCGGGAGGGCCCTACAATGAGCAGTTCTTC

clone size: .
D gene: .
V gene: TRBV29-1
J gene: TRBJ2-5
CDR3 protein: CSVDNVFRAETQYF
CDR3 DNA: TGCAGCGTTGATAACGTCTTCAGGGCAGAGACCCAGTACTTC

clone size: .
D gene: TRBD1
V gene: TRBV20-1
J gene: TRBJ1-1
CDR3 protein: CSARGRQGSYAFF
CDR3 DNA: TGCAGTGCTAGAGGTCGACAGGGTTCATACGCTTTCTTT

clone size: .
D gene: .
V gene: TRBV28
J gene: TRBJ2-3
CDR3 protein: CASSLYRSGSTDTQYF
CDR3 DNA: TGTGCCAGCAGTTTATACCGGAGCGGGAGCACAGATACGCAGTATTTT

clone size: many
D gene: .
V gene: TRBV7-2
J gene: TRBJ1-4
CDR3 protein: CASSLQGNEKLFF
CDR3 DNA: TGTGCCAGCAGCTTACAGGGGAATGAAAAACTGTTTTTT

clone size: many
D gene: .
V gene: TRBV24-1
J gene: TRBJ2-1
CDR3 protein: CATSDFAQARIF
CDR3 DNA: TGTGCCACCAGTGATTTTGCCCAGGCGAGAATCTTC

clone size: many
D gene: TRBD2
V gene: TRBV7-8
J gene: TRBJ2-7
CDR3 protein: CASSPGETGGFEQYF
CDR3 DNA: TGTGCCAGCAGCCCTGGGGAAACGGGGGGGTTCGAGCAGTACTTC

clone size: .
D gene: .
V gene: TRBV7-3
J gene: TRBJ1-1
CDR3 protein: CASSPTPRRLDAFF
CDR3 DNA: TGTGCCAGCAGCCCCACCCCCCGCAGGCTTGATGCTTTCTTT

clone size: many
D gene: TRBD2
V gene: TRBV28
J gene: TRBJ2-1
CDR3 protein: CASRVWGRASRADEQFF
CDR3 DNA: TGTGCCAGCAGAGTTTGGGGGAGGGCCTCTAGGGCTGATGAGCAGTTCTTC

clone size: many
D gene: TRBD2
V gene: TRBV7-3
J gene: TRBJ2-1
CDR3 protein: CASSLNPAGVSNEQFF
CDR3 DNA: TGTGCCAGCAGCTTAAATCCGGCGGGAGTATCCAATGAGCAGTTCTTC

clone size: many
D gene: .
V gene: TRBV7-3
J gene: TRBJ2-3
CDR3 protein: CASSTRQGTDTQYF
CDR3 DNA: TGTGCCAGCAGCACCCGACAGGGCACAGATACGCAGTATTTT

clone size: many
D gene: TRBD1
V gene: TRBV7-2
J gene: TRBJ1-2
CDR3 protein: CASSPEDRGYGYTF
CDR3 DNA: TGTGCCAGCAGCCCAGAGGACAGGGGTTATGGCTACACCTTC

clone size: many
D gene: TRBD2
V gene: TRBV28
J gene: TRBJ2-1
CDR3 protein: CASSIAGGMDEQFF
CDR3 DNA: TGTGCCAGCAGTATAGCGGGAGGAATGGATGAGCAGTTCTTC